This entry is about one T cell receptor beta chain. One junction end disagrees with the germline gene, perhaps due to a read error. The record originates from a study of blood T cell repertoires in COVID-19. Study-wide background: The United States, Italy and Spain were the sources of the acute and convalescent COVID-19 samples. In each case, the material was cDNA or gDNA derived from T cells, B-cell-depleted T cells, or PBMCs.

In the source study's methods: It was from reference gene primer amplification that nucleated cell counts were estimated. Method: immunoSEQ multiplex PCR; TCRdb's copy keeps in-frame clones and lacks some. V and J calls and clone size are copied from that table; D and trimming were computed from the DNA. Among some 260,000 clones, roughly 82% were seen once, and the ten largest hold roughly 4.6%. The germline CDR1 and CDR2 sequences are MNHEY and SVGAGI. This CDR3 has 14 residues. Specimen: peripheral blood. This TCR derives from a woman of 80 years or more with active or convalescent COVID-19. The chain couples TRBV6-5 to TRBJ1-2; TRBD1 matches at 9 bases. The CDR3 reads CASSQRVGQGERIF. Here the CDR3 DNA reads TGTGCCAGCAGTCAAAGGGTGGGACAGGGTGAACGCATCTTC.